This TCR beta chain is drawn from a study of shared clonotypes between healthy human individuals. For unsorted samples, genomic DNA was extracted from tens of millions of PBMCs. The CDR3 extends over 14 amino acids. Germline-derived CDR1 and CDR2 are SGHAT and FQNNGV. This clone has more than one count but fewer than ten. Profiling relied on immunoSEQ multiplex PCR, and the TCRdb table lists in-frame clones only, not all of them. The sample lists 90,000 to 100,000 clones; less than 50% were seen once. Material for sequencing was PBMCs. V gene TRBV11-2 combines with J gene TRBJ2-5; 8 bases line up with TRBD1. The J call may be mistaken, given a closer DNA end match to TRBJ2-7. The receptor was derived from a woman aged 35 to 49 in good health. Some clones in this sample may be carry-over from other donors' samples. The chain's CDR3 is CASSKDRAIYEQYF. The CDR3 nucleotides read TGTGCCAGCAGCAAGGACAGGGCGATCTACGAGCAGTACTTC.